This TCR beta chain derives from a study of blood T cell repertoires in COVID-19. CDR1 LGHNA and CDR2 YNFKEQ come from the germline V gene. The CDR3 runs 16 residues. Between the trimmed V and J ends, which lost 1 base and 5 bases, there was a span of 15 bases. Assay: immunoSEQ multiplex PCR; the TCRdb copy retains only in-frame clones and omits some. The repertoire holds about 140,000 clones, with around 90% as singletons. This receptor was taken from a woman at least 80 years old with acute or convalescent COVID-19. V usage is TRBV4-2 and J usage is TRBJ2-1, with D possibly TRBD2 on 5 matching bases. Sequencing was performed on peripheral blood. The CDR3 nucleotides are TGTGCCAGCAGCCAAGGGCGGGCAGTTATGAACAATGAGCAGTTCTTC. Amino acids: CASSQGRAVMNNEQFF.